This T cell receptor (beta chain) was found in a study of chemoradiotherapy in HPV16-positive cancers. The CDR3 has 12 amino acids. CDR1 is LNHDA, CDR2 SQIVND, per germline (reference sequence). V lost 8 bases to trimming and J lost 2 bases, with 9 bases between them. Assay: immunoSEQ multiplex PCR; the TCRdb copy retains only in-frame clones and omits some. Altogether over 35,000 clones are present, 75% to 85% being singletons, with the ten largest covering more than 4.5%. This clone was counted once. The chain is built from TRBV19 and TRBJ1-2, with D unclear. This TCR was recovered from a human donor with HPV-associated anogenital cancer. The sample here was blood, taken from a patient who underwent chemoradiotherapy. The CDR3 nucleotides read TGTGCCAGTTCCAGGACCAACTATGGCTACACCTTC. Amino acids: CASSRTNYGYTF. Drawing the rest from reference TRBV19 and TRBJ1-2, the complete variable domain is DGGITQSPKYLFRKEGQNVTLSCEQNLNHDAMYWYRQDPGQGLRLIYYSQIVNDFQKGDIAEGYSVSREKKESFPLTVTSAQKNPTAFYLCASSRTNYGYTFGSGTRLTVV.